The 18 T cell receptor beta chains below all came from one sample that was sequenced in a study of Graves' ophthalmopathy and Graves' hyperthyroidism. Scientists amplified the TCR beta CDR3 regions from RNA transcripts. HTBI primers served in a first-round RT-PCR, which a second-round multiplex PCR followed. In TCRdb, the multiplex PCR reads were re-called with MiXCR into one record per CDR3 protein. The sample includes a few hundred thousand distinct CDR3 sequences, 17% of them seen just once. Sequencing was performed on peripheral blood. The receptors were gathered from an adult woman with stable Graves' hyperthyroidism.

Here the CDR3 reads CASKGQGLGYTF. The CDR3 coding sequence is TGTGCCAGCAAGGGACAGGGATTAGGCTACACCTTC. The chain uses TRBV27 and TRBJ1-2; TRBD1 matches at 9 bases. The CDR3 has 12 amino acids. In germline, CDR1 is MNHEY, CDR2 SMNVEV (reference sequence). V lost 7 bases to trimming and J lost 8 bases; unmatched junction nucleotides: 5.

The chain uses TRBV29-1 and TRBJ2-5; 8 positions match TRBD1. V shed 7 bases and J 1 base; nucleotides not matched to a gene: 5. This CDR3 has 13 residues. Germline loops: CDR1 SQVTM, CDR2 ANQGSEA. The CDR3 region is CSGQGAGQETQYF. CDR3 DNA sequence: TGCAGCGGCCAGGGGGCGGGCCAAGAGACCCAGTACTTC.

The genes are TRBV3-1 and TRBJ2-7, with D tentatively TRBD2 (5 bases). Germline CDR1 and CDR2: LGHDT and YNNKEL (reference sequence). V was cut by 2 bases and J by 4 bases, with 9 bases left in between. The CDR3 contains 13 residues. This chain's CDR3 is CASSQPGLYEQYF. In DNA, the CDR3 is TGTGCCAGCAGCCAACCGGGATTGTACGAGCAGTACTTC.

This clonotype was observed at least ten times. The chain links TRBV24-1 to TRBJ2-5, with D maybe TRBD1 (6 bases). CDR1 KGHDR and CDR2 SFDVKD come from the germline V gene. This CDR3 is 15 amino acids long. V gave up 2 bases and J gave up 2 bases, with 11 bases separating them. In DNA, the CDR3 is TGTGCCACCAGTGATTACACAGGGATTCAAGAGACCCAGTACTTC. Amino acid sequence: CATSDYTGIQETQYF.

This clonotype was observed at least ten times. The gene calls are TRBV5-1 and TRBJ2-7; TRBD1 matches 10 bases. The CDR3 totals 15 residues. V dropped 2 bases and J dropped 6; count of bases not matched to a gene: 8. Germline assignment: CDR1 SGHRS and CDR2 YFSETQ. As DNA, the CDR3 is TGCGCCAGCAGCTTCATACTCGGACAGGGGGGCGAGCAGTACTTC. Its translation: CASSFILGQGGEQYF.

Many counts were recorded for this clonotype. The CDR3 nucleotides are TGCGCCAGCAGCTTGGGTGAGGGCCACGAGCAGTACTTC. Its protein product is CASSLGEGHEQYF. The chain couples TRBV5-1 to TRBJ2-7, with D possibly being TRBD2 (5 bases). CDR1 is SGHRS and CDR2 is YFSETQ in the germline V gene. Trimming shortened V by 0 bases and J by 5 bases, and 9 bases separated the two germline ends. The length of the CDR3 is 13 residues.

Many counts were recorded for this clonotype. The chain couples TRBV20-1 to TRBJ2-5; 9 bases agree with TRBD2. With 0 bases clipped from V and 4 bases from J, the junction kept 12 bases outside the gene matches. CDR1 is DFQATT and CDR2 is SNEGSKA in the germline V gene (reference sequence). There are 17 residues in the CDR3. CDR3 coding DNA: TGCAGTGCTAGAGATCTCTTCGGTCGAGCGGGAGGAGAGACCCAGTACTTC. This translates into CSARDLFGRAGGETQYF.

In this sample, this clonotype turned up many times. This chain uses TRBV7-6 with TRBJ2-5; D perhaps matches TRBD2 (6 bases). With 5 bases removed from V and 0 bases from J, the gap between germline ends came to 13 bases. Per germline, CDR1 SGHVS and CDR2 FNYEAQ. There are 15 residues in the CDR3. The CDR3 is CASSHRDWYQETQYF. The CDR3 region has the DNA TGTGCCAGCAGCCACCGGGACTGGTACCAAGAGACCCAGTACTTC.

This clonotype was seen at least ten times. The chain recombines TRBV20-1 with TRBJ1-6; no firm D call. Trimming shortened V by 0 bases and J by 0 bases, and 9 bases separated the two germline ends. The germline V gene has CDR1 DFQATT and CDR2 SNEGSKA (reference sequence). This CDR3 contains 16 residues. The CDR3 bases are TGCAGTGCTAGAGATCAGTCGGGCTCCTATAATTCACCCCTCCACTTT. Translating it yields CSARDQSGSYNSPLHF.

This clonotype was detected ten times or more. The chain links TRBV4-1 to TRBJ2-7; perhaps TRBD2 as D (6 bases). CDR3 size: 16 residues. Deletions cut 0 bases from V and 3 bases from J, with 15 bases between. From germline, CDR1 is MGHRA and CDR2 YSYEKL. CDR3: CASSQESRGNHYEQYF. CDR3 DNA sequence: TGCGCCAGCAGCCAAGAGTCGCGGGGCAACCACTACGAGCAGTACTTC.

This clonotype was detected ten times or more. The genes are TRBV11-1 and TRBJ2-7; 11 bases fit TRBD1. J gave up 1 base and V 5 bases, and 7 bases lay outside the gene matches. The germline CDR1 and CDR2 sequences are SGHAT and FQDESV (reference sequence). The CDR3 runs to 16 residues. CDR3 DNA: TGTGCCAGCAGCGACCCTGGACAGGGGGCTTCCTACGAGCAGTACTTC. Amino acid sequence: CASSDPGQGASYEQYF.

This clonotype has at least ten counts. This rearrangement joins TRBV27 to TRBJ2-5; 8 bases line up with TRBD1. The ends lost 3 bases at V and 7 bases at J; junction bases unmatched: 7. The CDR3 contains 14 residues. The V gene's germline CDR1 is MNHEY and CDR2 SMNVEV (reference sequence). The CDR3 sequence is CASSFNTQGGTQYF. The DNA of the CDR3 is TGTGCCAGCAGTTTTAACACACAGGGGGGGACCCAGTACTTC.

At least ten counts were recorded for this clonotype. The chain carries TRBV20-1 and TRBJ2-5; TRBD2 agrees at 12 bases. After removal of 3 bases from V and 4 bases from J, the junction contained 15 bases not matched to a gene. From germline, CDR1 is DFQATT and CDR2 SNEGSKA (reference sequence). The CDR3 consists of 18 residues. The CDR3 region has the DNA TGCAGTGCTAGTGGTCGGAGAAATCTAGCGGGAGGGCGAGAGACCCAGTACTTC. Its translation: CSASGRRNLAGGRETQYF.

This clonotype appeared many times. For the CDR3, the DNA is TGTGCCAGCAGTTCGGGCCGCGGACCCTATGGCTACACCTTC. Its translation: CASSSGRGPYGYTF. The chain recombines TRBV2 with TRBJ1-2; D unclear. The CDR3 contains 14 residues. V dropped 5 bases and J dropped 4 bases, with 14 bases sitting between them. Germline V lookup: CDR1 SNHLY, CDR2 FYNNEI.

The sample holds many counts of this clonotype. The chain combines TRBV5-1 with TRBJ2-4, with 9 nucleotides matching TRBD2. This CDR3 comprises 18 residues. J was trimmed by 3 bases and V by 4 bases; bases with no gene match: 14. In germline, CDR1 is SGHRS, CDR2 YFSETQ. The CDR3 sequence: CASSKRLAGTVGKNIQYF. CDR3 DNA sequence: TGCGCCAGCAGCAAAAGGCTAGCGGGAACCGTAGGCAAAAACATTCAGTACTTC.

This chain joins TRBV20-1 and TRBJ1-5, with D possibly TRBD1 on 6 matching bases. The germline V gene encodes CDR1 DFQATT and CDR2 SNEGSKA (reference sequence). CDR3 length: 14 residues. The V and J ends lost 6 bases and 6 bases respectively, with 18 bases between them. Written as DNA, the CDR3 is TGCAGTGCCAAGGAGTTGCAGGGGAGTCAGCCCCAGCATTTT. It codes for CSAKELQGSQPQHF.

This clonotype was seen many times. This chain links TRBV6-4 with TRBJ2-3; the match to TRBD2 covers 10 bases. This CDR3 region has 16 residues. Germline CDR1 is MRHNA and CDR2 is SNTAGT. Losses at the gene ends were 1 base for V and 3 bases for J; bases not matched to a gene: 4. CDR3 DNA: TGTGCCAGCAGTGACTTTAGCGGGAGGTTGACAGATACGCAGTATTTT. It is translated as CASSDFSGRLTDTQYF.

This clonotype was picked up many times. The chain carries TRBV5-1 and TRBJ2-7; possibly TRBD2 for D (6 bases). The V and J ends lost 4 bases and 2 bases respectively, with 13 bases between them. Germline values: CDR1 SGHRS, CDR2 YFSETQ. The CDR3 consists of 14 residues. The CDR3 DNA reads as TGCGCCAGCAGCACTGGGGGGACCACCTACGAGCAGTACTTC. Its protein product is CASSTGGTTYEQYF. The full variable domain, with the rest looked up from reference TRBV5-1 and TRBJ2-7, is KAGVTQTPRYLIKTRGQQVTLSCSPISGHRSVSWYQQTPGQGLQFLFEYFSETQRNKGNFPGRFSGRQFSNSRSEMNVSTLELGDSALYLCASSTGGTTYEQYFGPGTRLTVT.